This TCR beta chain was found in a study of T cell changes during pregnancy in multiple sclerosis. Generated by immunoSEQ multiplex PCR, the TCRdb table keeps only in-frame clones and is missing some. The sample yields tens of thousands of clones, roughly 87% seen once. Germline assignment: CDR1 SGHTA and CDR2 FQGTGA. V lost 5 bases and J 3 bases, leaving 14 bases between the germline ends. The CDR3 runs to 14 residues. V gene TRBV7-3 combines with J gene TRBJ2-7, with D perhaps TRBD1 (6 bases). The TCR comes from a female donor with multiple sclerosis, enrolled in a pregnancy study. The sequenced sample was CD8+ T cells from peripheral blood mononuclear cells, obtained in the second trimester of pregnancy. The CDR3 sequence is CASSPSTGLYEQYF. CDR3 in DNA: TGTGCCAGCAGCCCTTCGACAGGCCTCTACGAGCAGTACTTC.